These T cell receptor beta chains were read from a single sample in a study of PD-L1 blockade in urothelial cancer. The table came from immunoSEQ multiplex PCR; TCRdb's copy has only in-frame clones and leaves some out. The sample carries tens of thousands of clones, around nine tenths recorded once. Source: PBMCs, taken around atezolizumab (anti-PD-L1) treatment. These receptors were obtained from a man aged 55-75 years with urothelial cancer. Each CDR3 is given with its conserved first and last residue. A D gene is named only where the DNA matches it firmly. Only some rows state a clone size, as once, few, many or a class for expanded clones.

cdr3_nt: TGTGCCAGCTCACCGTACAGGGACAGGGTCCACACTGAAGCTTTCTTT
cdr3_aa: CASSPYRDRVHTEAFF
j_call: TRBJ1-1
d_call: TRBD1
clone_size: .
v_call: TRBV18

cdr3_nt: TGTGCCAGCAGTTTGGTTGGGGGCTTTAATGAAAAACTGTTTTTT
cdr3_aa: CASSLVGGFNEKLFF
j_call: TRBJ1-4
d_call: .
clone_size: .
v_call: TRBV9

cdr3_nt: TGCGCCAGCAGCCAGGGGAGGATCTCCTACGAGCAGTACTTC
cdr3_aa: CASSQGRISYEQYF
j_call: TRBJ2-7
d_call: .
clone_size: .
v_call: TRBV4-1

cdr3_nt: TGTGCCAGCAGCGCGGACAGGGGGAACTATGGCTACACCTTC
cdr3_aa: CASSADRGNYGYTF
j_call: TRBJ1-2
d_call: TRBD1
clone_size: once
v_call: TRBV9

cdr3_nt: TGTGCCAGTAGTATGGACTCACCCACCGTTTATAGCAATCAGCCCCAGCATTTT
cdr3_aa: CASSMDSPTVYSNQPQHF
j_call: TRBJ1-5
d_call: .
clone_size: .
v_call: TRBV19

cdr3_nt: TGTGCCAGTAGTAAAGGGACTAGCGGGAGTGCAACGCAGTATTTT
cdr3_aa: CASSKGTSGSATQYF
j_call: TRBJ2-3
d_call: TRBD2
clone_size: .
v_call: TRBV19

cdr3_nt: TGTGCCAGCAGCTTGGTTTTCGCCAGGGGGATTCAGGACGAGCAGTACTTC
cdr3_aa: CASSLVFARGIQDEQYF
j_call: TRBJ2-7
d_call: TRBD1
clone_size: few
v_call: TRBV5-8

cdr3_nt: TGTGCCAGCAGCTTAGCCGGTGGGACAGAATCTGGCTACACCTTC
cdr3_aa: CASSLAGGTESGYTF
j_call: TRBJ1-2
d_call: TRBD1
clone_size: .
v_call: TRBV7-2

cdr3_nt: TGTGCCAGCAGCAGCCCCGGGACTAGCCCCGGGGAGCTGTTTTTT
cdr3_aa: CASSSPGTSPGELFF
j_call: TRBJ2-2
d_call: TRBD2
clone_size: .
v_call: TRBV9

cdr3_nt: TGCAGCGTTGAAAAAGGGGACTCCTATGGCTACACCTTC
cdr3_aa: CSVEKGDSYGYTF
j_call: TRBJ1-2
d_call: .
clone_size: .
v_call: TRBV29-1

cdr3_nt: TGTGCCAGCTCGGGAGGGACAGGGGCCGCCTACCCCTATGGCTACACCTTC
cdr3_aa: CASSGGTGAAYPYGYTF
j_call: TRBJ1-2
d_call: TRBD1
clone_size: .
v_call: TRBV18

cdr3_nt: TGCGCCAGCAGCTTCGACAGCACCGGGGAGCTGTTTTTT
cdr3_aa: CASSFDSTGELFF
j_call: TRBJ2-2
d_call: .
clone_size: .
v_call: TRBV5-1

cdr3_nt: TGTGCCAGCAGCATCGACAACTACGAGCAGTACTTC
cdr3_aa: CASSIDNYEQYF
j_call: TRBJ2-7
d_call: .
clone_size: .
v_call: TRBV7-9

cdr3_nt: TGTGCCAGCATCCGGGACAGCTCTGGAAACACCATATATTTT
cdr3_aa: CASIRDSSGNTIYF
j_call: TRBJ1-3
d_call: TRBD1
clone_size: .
v_call: TRBV6-1

cdr3_nt: TGTGCCAGCAGCGGAGTACGGACCGGGGAGCTGTTTTTT
cdr3_aa: CASSGVRTGELFF
j_call: TRBJ2-2
d_call: .
clone_size: .
v_call: TRBV5-6

cdr3_nt: TGTGCCAGCAGCCGCGGGTTTTCTACTCGGGGGGCAGATACGCAGTATTTT
cdr3_aa: CASSRGFSTRGADTQYF
j_call: TRBJ2-3
d_call: TRBD2
clone_size: .
v_call: TRBV7-2

cdr3_nt: TGTGCCAGCAGTCCCACAGGGTTGAGCAATCAGCCCCAGCATTTT
cdr3_aa: CASSPTGLSNQPQHF
j_call: TRBJ1-5
d_call: .
clone_size: .
v_call: TRBV28